Following are 6 T cell receptor beta chains from one sample sequenced in a study of CD8+CD57+ T cells in acquired aplastic anemia. Sequencing was done on patients that had shown CD8+CD57+ cell expansion by flow cytometry. TCR beta VDJ and CDR3 profiles were obtained from a genomic DNA template. Each CDR3 protein gets one entry after TCRdb re-called the reads with MiXCR. Here the sample spans around 150,000 distinct CDR3 sequences, less than 50% being singletons. The specimen sequenced was sorted CD4+, CD8+, or CD8+CD57+ T cells (not recorded which) from PBMCs. Receptors were obtained from a human donor with aplastic anemia.

V gene TRBV19 combines with J gene TRBJ1-1; tentative D call: TRBD1 (5 bases). The germline V gene has CDR1 LNHDA and CDR2 SQIVND (reference sequence). This CDR3 contains 16 residues. V lost 1 base, J lost 2 bases, and 14 bases lay in between. In DNA form, the CDR3 reads TGTGCCAGTAGTATAGTATCGACAGCCCTAAACACTGAAGCTTTCTTT. As protein: CASSIVSTALNTEAFF.

The chain employs TRBV7-9 and TRBJ2-3; D unresolved. Trimming took 5 bases from V and 5 from J, leaving 8 bases between them. Germline V gene lookup returns CDR1 SEHNR and CDR2 FQNEAQ (reference sequence). This CDR3 has 12 residues. CDR3 in amino acids: CASSDVEDTQYF. CDR3 DNA: TGTGCCAGCAGCGATGTGGAAGATACGCAGTATTTT.

At least ten counts were recorded for this clonotype. The rearrangement links TRBV19 to TRBJ1-5, with D possibly matching TRBD1 (6 bases). CDR1 LNHDA and CDR2 SQIVND come from the germline V gene (reference sequence). V gave up 7 bases and J gave up 3 bases, with 13 bases separating them. The CDR3 runs 14 residues. The chain's CDR3 is CASKRGGLNQPQHF. CDR3 sequence (DNA): TGTGCCAGTAAGCGCGGGGGCCTCAATCAGCCCCAGCATTTT.

The V gene is TRBV7-2, the J gene TRBJ2-5; D perhaps matches TRBD2 (6 bases). Deletions cut 3 bases from V and 2 bases from J, with 16 bases between. Germline V lookup: CDR1 SGHTA, CDR2 FQGNSA. The CDR3 runs 16 residues. The CDR3 reads CASSLQVSGPQETQYF. CDR3 DNA: TGTGCCAGCAGCTTGCAGGTTAGCGGTCCTCAAGAGACCCAGTACTTC.

The V call is TRBV15, the J call TRBJ1-5, with 10 bases aligning to TRBD1. Losses at the gene ends were 1 base for V and 7 bases for J; bases not matched to a gene: 7. Germline lookup yields CDR1 LNHNV and CDR2 YYDKDF (reference sequence). The CDR3 contains 16 residues. The CDR3 bases are TGTGCCACCAGCAGAGCCTCGACAGGGGGCGGGCAGCCCCAGCATTTT. This sequence encodes CATSRASTGGGQPQHF.

This chain uses TRBV6-1 with TRBJ1-6, with D hard to call. The germline CDR1 and CDR2 sequences are MNHNS and SASEGT. V lost 6 bases, J lost 7 bases, and 10 bases lay in between. The CDR3 sequence is 13 residues long. CDR3 residues: CASSETENSPLHF. The CDR3 coding sequence is TGTGCCAGCAGCGAAACAGAGAATTCACCCCTCCACTTT.